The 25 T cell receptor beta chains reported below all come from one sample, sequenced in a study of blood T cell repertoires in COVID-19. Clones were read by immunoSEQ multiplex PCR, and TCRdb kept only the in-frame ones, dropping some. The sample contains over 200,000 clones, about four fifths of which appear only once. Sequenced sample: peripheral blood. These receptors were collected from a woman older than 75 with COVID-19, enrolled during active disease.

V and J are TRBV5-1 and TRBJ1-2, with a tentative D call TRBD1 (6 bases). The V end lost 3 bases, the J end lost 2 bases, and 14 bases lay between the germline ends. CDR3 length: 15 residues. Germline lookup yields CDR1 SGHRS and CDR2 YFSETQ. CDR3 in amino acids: CASSSGHPENYGYTF. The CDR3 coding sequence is TGCGCCAGCAGCTCGGGACACCCCGAGAACTATGGCTACACCTTC.

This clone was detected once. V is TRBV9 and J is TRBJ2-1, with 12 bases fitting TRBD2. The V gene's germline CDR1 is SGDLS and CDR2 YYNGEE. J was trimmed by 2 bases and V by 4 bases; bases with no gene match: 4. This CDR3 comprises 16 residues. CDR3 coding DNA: TGTGCCAGCAGCTCATCTAGCGGGAGGGCCTACAATGAGCAGTTCTTC. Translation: CASSSSSGRAYNEQFF.

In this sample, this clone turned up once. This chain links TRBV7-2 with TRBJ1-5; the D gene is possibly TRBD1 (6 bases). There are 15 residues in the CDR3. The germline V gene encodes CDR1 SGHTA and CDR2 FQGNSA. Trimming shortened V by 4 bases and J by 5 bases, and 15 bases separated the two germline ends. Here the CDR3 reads CASSSWAGADQPQHF. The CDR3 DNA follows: TGTGCCAGCAGCTCCTGGGCGGGGGCCGATCAGCCCCAGCATTTT.

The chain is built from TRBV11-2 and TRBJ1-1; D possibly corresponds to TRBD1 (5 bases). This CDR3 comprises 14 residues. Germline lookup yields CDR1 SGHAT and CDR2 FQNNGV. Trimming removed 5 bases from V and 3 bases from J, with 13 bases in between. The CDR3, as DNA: TGTGCCAGCAGCCTGAACATAGGGGACACTGAAGCTTTCTTT. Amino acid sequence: CASSLNIGDTEAFF.

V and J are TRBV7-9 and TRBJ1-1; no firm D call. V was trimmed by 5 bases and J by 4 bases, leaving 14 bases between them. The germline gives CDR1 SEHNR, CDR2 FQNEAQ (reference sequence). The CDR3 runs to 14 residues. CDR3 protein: CASSTLRGSTEAFF. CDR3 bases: TGTGCCAGCAGCACCCTGAGAGGGTCCACTGAAGCTTTCTTT.

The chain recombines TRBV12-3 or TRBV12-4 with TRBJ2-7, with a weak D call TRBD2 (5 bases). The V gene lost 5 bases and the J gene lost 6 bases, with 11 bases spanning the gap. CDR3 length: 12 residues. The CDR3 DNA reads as TGTGCCAGCAGTACAACGCGGGCCGAGCAGTACTTC. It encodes CASSTTRAEQYF.

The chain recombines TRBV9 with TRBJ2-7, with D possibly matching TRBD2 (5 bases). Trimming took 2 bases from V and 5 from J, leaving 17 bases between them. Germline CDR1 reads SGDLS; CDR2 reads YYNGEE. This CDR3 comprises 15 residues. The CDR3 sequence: CASSVRADPLDEQYF. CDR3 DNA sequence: TGTGCCAGCAGCGTGAGAGCGGACCCTTTAGACGAGCAGTACTTC.

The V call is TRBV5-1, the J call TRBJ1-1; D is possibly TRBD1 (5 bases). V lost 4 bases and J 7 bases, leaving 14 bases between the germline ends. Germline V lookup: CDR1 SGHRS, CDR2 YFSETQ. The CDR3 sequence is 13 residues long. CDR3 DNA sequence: TGCGCCAGCAGCCAAACTGGAGACAGTGAAGCTTTCTTT. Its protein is CASSQTGDSEAFF. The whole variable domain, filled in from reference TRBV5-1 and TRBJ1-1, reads KAGVTQTPRYLIKTRGQQVTLSCSPISGHRSVSWYQQTPGQGLQFLFEYFSETQRNKGNFPGRFSGRQFSNSRSEMNVSTLELGDSALYLCASSQTGDSEAFFGQGTRLTVV.

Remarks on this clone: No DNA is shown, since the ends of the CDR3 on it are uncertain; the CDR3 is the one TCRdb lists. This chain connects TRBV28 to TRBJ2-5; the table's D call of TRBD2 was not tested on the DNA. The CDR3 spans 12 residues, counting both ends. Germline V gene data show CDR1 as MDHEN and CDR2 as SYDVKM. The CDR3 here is CASSLERETQYF.

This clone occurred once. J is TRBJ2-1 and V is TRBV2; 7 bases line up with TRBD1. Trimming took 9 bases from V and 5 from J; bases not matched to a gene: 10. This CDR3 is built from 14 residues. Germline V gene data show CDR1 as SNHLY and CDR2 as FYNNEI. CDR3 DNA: TGTGCCAGTAAAGGGGGCTTACCAAACAATGAGCAGTTCTTC. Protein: CASKGGLPNNEQFF.

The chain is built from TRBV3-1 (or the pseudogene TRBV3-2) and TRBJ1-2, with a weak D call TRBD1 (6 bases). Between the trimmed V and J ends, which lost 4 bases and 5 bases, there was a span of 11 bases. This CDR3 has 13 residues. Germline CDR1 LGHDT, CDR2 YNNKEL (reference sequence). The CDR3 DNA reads TGTGCCAGCAGCCGACCTCAGGGGTATGGCTACACCTTC. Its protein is CASSRPQGYGYTF.

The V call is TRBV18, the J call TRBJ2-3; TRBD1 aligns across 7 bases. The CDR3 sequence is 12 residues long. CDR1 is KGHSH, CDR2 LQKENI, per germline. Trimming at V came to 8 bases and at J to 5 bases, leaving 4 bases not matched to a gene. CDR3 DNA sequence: TGTGCCAGCGCGAGGGACAGAGATACGCAGTATTTT. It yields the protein CASARDRDTQYF.

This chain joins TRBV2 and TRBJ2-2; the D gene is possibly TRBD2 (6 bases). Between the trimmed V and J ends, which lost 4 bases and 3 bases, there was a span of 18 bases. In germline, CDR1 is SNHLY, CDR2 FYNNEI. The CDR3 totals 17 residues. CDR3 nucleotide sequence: TGTGCCAGCAGTGTACCGACGTGGGGGGTCGACACCGGGGAGCTGTTTTTT. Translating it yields CASSVPTWGVDTGELFF.

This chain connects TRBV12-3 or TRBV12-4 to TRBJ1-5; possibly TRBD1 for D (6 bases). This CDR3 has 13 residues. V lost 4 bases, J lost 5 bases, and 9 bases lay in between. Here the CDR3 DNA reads TGTGCCAGCAGTTGGTCAGGGGATCAGCCCCAGCATTTT. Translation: CASSWSGDQPQHF.

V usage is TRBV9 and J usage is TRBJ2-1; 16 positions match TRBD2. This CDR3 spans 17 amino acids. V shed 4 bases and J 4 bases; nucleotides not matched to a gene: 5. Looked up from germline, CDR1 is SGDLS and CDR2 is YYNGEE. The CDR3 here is CASSFGTSGRAYNEQFF. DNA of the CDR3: TGTGCCAGCAGCTTCGGGACTAGCGGGAGGGCTTACAATGAGCAGTTCTTC.

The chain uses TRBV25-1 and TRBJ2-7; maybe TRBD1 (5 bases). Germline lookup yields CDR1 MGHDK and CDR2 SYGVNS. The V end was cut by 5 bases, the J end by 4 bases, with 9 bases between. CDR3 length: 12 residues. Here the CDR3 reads CASSNQGYEQYF. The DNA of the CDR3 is TGTGCCAGCAGTAACCAGGGTTACGAGCAGTACTTC.

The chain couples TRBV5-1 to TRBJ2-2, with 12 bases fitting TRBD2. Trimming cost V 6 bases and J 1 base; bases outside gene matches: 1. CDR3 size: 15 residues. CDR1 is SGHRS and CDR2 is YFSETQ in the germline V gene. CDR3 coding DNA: TGCGCCAGCACGGGACTAGCGGGGAACACCGGGGAGCTGTTTTTT. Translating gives CASTGLAGNTGELFF.

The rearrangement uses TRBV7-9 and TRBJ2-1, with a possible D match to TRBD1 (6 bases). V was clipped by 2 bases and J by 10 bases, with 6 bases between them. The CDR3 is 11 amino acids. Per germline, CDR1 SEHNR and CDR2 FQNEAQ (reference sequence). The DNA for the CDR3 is TGTGCCAGCAGCTTACAGGGGGAGCAGTTCTTC. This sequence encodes CASSLQGEQFF.

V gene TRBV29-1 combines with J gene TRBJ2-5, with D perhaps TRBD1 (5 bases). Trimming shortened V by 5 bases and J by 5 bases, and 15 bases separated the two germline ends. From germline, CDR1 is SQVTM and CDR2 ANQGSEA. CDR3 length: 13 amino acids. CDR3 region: CSVFTRAEETQYF. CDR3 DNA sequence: TGCAGCGTTTTTACCAGGGCGGAGGAGACCCAGTACTTC.

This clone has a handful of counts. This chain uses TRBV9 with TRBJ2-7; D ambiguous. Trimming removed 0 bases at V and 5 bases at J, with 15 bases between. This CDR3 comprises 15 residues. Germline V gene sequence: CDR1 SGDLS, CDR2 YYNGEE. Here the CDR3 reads CASSVAPTVPNEQYF. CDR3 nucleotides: TGTGCCAGCAGCGTAGCCCCCACCGTACCTAACGAGCAGTACTTC.

The CDR3 DNA sequence: TGTGCCAGCTCACCCCTTTCCGGGAAGCCCTACGAGCAGTACTTC. Translating it yields CASSPLSGKPYEQYF. The J gene is TRBJ2-7, the V gene TRBV18; D perhaps matches TRBD2 (5 bases). Germline lookup yields CDR1 KGHSH and CDR2 LQKENI. Deletions cut 3 bases from V and 2 bases from J, with 14 bases between. The CDR3 length is 15 residues. The full variable domain, with the rest looked up from reference TRBV18 and TRBJ2-7, is NAGVMQNPRHLVRRRGQEARLRCSPMKGHSHVYWYRQLPEEGLKFMVYLQKENIIDESGMPKERFSAEFPKEGPSILRIQQVVRGDSAAYFCASSPLSGKPYEQYFGPGTRLTVT.

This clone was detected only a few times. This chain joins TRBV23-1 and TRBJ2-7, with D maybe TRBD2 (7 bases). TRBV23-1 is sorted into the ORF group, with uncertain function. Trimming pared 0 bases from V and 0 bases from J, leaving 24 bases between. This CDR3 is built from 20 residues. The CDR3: CASSQSSRGHRLAASYEQYF. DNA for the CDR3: TGCGCCAGCAGTCAATCCTCCCGGGGGCACAGGCTAGCGGCCTCCTACGAGCAGTACTTC.

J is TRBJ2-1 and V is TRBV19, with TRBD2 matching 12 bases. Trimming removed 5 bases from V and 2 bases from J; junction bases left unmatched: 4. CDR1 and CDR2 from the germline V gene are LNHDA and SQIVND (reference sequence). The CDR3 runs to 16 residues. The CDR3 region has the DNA TGTGCCAGTAGTCCCTGGACTAGCGGGGCCTACAATGAGCAGTTCTTC. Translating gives CASSPWTSGAYNEQFF.

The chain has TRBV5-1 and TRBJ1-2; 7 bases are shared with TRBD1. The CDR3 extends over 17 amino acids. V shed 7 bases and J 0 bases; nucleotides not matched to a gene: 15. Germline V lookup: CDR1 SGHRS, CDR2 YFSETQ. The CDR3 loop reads CASPGQWKPPANYGYTF. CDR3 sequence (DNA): TGCGCCAGCCCGGGACAGTGGAAGCCACCTGCTAACTATGGCTACACCTTC.

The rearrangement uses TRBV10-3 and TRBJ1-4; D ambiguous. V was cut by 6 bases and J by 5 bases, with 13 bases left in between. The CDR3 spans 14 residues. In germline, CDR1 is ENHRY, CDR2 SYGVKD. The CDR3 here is CAIRAGQANEKLFF. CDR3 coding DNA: TGTGCCATCAGGGCGGGCCAGGCCAATGAAAAACTGTTTTTT.